This paragraph reports one TCR beta chain. Its specificity is unknown. Assay: immunoSEQ multiplex PCR; the TCRdb copy retains only in-frame clones and omits some. The table shows some 45,000 clones, with 90% occurring only once. This sample was taken from a study of T cell responses to AZD1222 COVID-19 vaccine. Germline CDR1 is LNHDA and CDR2 is SQIVND (reference sequence). This CDR3 contains 13 residues. Overall study results and limits: Possibly, clonal diversity was underestimated; donors were largely white British and included more females. Just a handful of AZD1222 recipients tested seropositive at baseline. No repertoire was sampled before or during the peak T cell response, only after it.

This clonotype originated in an adult who received the AZD1222 COVID-19 vaccine. J is TRBJ1-4 and V is TRBV19; no clear D gene. This specimen was peripheral blood, taken 28 days after the second AZD1222 dose. The CDR3, as DNA: TGTGCTTCTAATACCGCCATTAATGAAAAACTGTTTTTT. Translation: CASNTAINEKLFF. Full variable domain (rest looked up from reference TRBV19 and TRBJ1-4): DGGITQSPKYLFRKEGQNVTLSCEQNLNHDAMYWYRQDPGQGLRLIYYSQIVNDFQKGDIAEGYSVSREKKESFPLTVTSAQKNPTAFYLCASNTAINEKLFFGSGTQLSVL.